These 12 T cell receptor beta chains were all obtained from the same sample, sequenced in a study of T cells in Graves' hyperthyroidism and ophthalmopathy. Amplification of TCR beta CDR3 regions was performed using RNA transcripts as template. The HTBI primer set served for first-round RT-PCR of the TCR CDR3. TCRdb used MiXCR to reprocess the multiplex PCR reads, holding one entry per CDR3 protein. The sample has about 560,000 distinct CDR3 sequences; approximately 15% are singletons. Sequencing was performed on blood. Source of these receptors: a woman under 30 with Graves' hyperthyroidism.

This clonotype was counted ten times or more. The chain has TRBV12-3 or TRBV12-4 and TRBJ2-3; weak D call: TRBD1 (6 bases). This CDR3 region has 15 residues. V lost 7 bases and J lost 6, with 20 bases in between. Written as DNA, the CDR3 is TGTGCCAGCATCGACTCGGGACATCCGGAGGATACGCAGTATTTT. This codes for CASIDSGHPEDTQYF.

This clonotype was detected many times. The chain has TRBV30 and TRBJ1-6, with a weak D call TRBD1 (5 bases). The CDR3 totals 14 residues. V lost 3 bases and J lost 9, with 15 bases in between. Looked up from germline, CDR1 is GTSNPN and CDR2 is SVGIG (reference sequence). CDR3 nucleotide sequence: TGTGCCTGGAGAGGGGACTTCAGGATTTCACCCCTCCACTTT. Its protein product is CAWRGDFRISPLHF.

Regarding this clonotype: A much larger clone lies one base from this, so it may be a read error. The chain has TRBV15 and TRBJ2-2, with TRBD2 matching over 7 bases. The V gene end was trimmed by 0 bases and the J gene end by 4 bases; junction bases not matched to a gene: 8. The CDR3 sequence is 17 residues long. Germline loops: CDR1 LNHNV, CDR2 YYDKDF (reference sequence). The CDR3 bases are TGTGCCACCAGCAGAGATCGTGAGCGGGGTGGCACCGGGGAGCTGTTTTTT. This translates into CATSRDRERGGTGELFF.

Notes on this clonotype: As the CDR3 is not closed by the conserved phenylalanine or tryptophan, this likely results from a read error. The J gene is TRBJ1-6, the V gene TRBV6-1; 8 bases line up with TRBD1. The V gene end was trimmed by 5 bases and the J gene end by 0 bases; junction bases not matched to a gene: 6. The length of the CDR3 is 17 residues. The germline V gene has CDR1 MNHNS and CDR2 SASEGT. The CDR3 sequence is CASSTNRGSSYNSPLHL. The CDR3 nucleotides are TGTGCCAGCAGTACGAACAGGGGGAGCTCCTATAATTCACCCCTCCACCTT.

This clonotype was detected a few times. This chain uses TRBV19 with TRBJ1-2; tentative D call: TRBD1 (5 bases). The CDR3 has 15 amino acids. Trimming shortened V by 5 bases and J by 3 bases, and 16 bases separated the two germline ends. CDR1 is LNHDA, CDR2 SQIVND, per germline (reference sequence). In nucleotides, the CDR3 is TGTGCCAGTAGTCCCATGGGGCTTAGGGACTATGGCTACACCTTC. As protein: CASSPMGLRDYGYTF. Filled out from reference TRBV19 and TRBJ1-2, the complete variable domain reads DGGITQSPKYLFRKEGQNVTLSCEQNLNHDAMYWYRQDPGQGLRLIYYSQIVNDFQKGDIAEGYSVSREKKESFPLTVTSAQKNPTAFYLCASSPMGLRDYGYTFGSGTRLTVV.

This clonotype was seen many times. The gene calls are TRBV27 and TRBJ2-1; D could derive from TRBD1 or TRBD2 (5 bases each). Germline V gene lookup returns CDR1 MNHEY and CDR2 SMNVEV (reference sequence). CDR3 size: 15 residues. The V gene lost 6 bases and the J gene lost 10 bases, with 22 bases spanning the gap. The CDR3 loop is CASSEGWDHHGEQFF. The CDR3 DNA follows: TGTGCCAGCAGCGAGGGCTGGGACCACCACGGGGAGCAGTTCTTC.

This clonotype was seen only a few times. V usage is TRBV24-1 and J usage is TRBJ2-5, with D hard to call. The CDR3 has 13 residues. From germline, CDR1 is KGHDR and CDR2 SFDVKD. V dropped 4 bases and J dropped 1 base, with 6 bases sitting between them. CDR3 sequence: CATSDWTQETQYF. The CDR3 DNA follows: TGTGCCACCAGTGACTGGACCCAAGAGACCCAGTACTTC.

This clonotype has at least ten counts. The V call is TRBV3-1, the J call TRBJ2-1; D possibly corresponds to TRBD2 (5 bases). Looked up from germline, CDR1 is LGHDT and CDR2 is YNNKEL (reference sequence). The CDR3 spans 14 residues. Trimming took off 7 bases at V and 6 bases at J, with 16 bases between the two ends. The CDR3: CASTREGWGNEQFF. Written as DNA, the CDR3 is TGTGCCAGCACCCGGGAAGGATGGGGCAATGAGCAGTTCTTC.

The table lists this clonotype with a few counts. V usage is TRBV15 and J usage is TRBJ1-1; D gene ambiguous. Looked up from germline, CDR1 is LNHNV and CDR2 is YYDKDF (reference sequence). CDR3 length: 16 residues. The V end lost 1 base, the J end lost 1 base, and 13 bases lay between the germline ends. CDR3 sequence: CATSRGWGSTNTEAFF. CDR3 nucleotide sequence: TGTGCCACCAGCAGAGGGTGGGGATCGACGAACACTGAAGCTTTCTTT. Variable domain in full (rest from reference TRBV15 and TRBJ1-1): DAMVIQNPRYQVTQFGKPVTLSCSQTLNHNVMYWYQQKSSQAPKLLFHYYDKDFNNEADTPDNFQSRRPNTSFCFLDIRSPGLGDTAMYLCATSRGWGSTNTEAFFGQGTRLTVV.

The chain links TRBV12-3 or TRBV12-4 to TRBJ1-3; D ambiguous. CDR3 length equals 14 residues. V lost 7 bases to trimming and J lost 7 bases, with 17 bases between them. The CDR3 region has the DNA TGTGCCAGCACCAAGGTGGAGGGTACCAACACCATATATTTT. Translation gives CASTKVEGTNTIYF.

Concerning this clonotype: This may be a read error, as it is one base from a much larger clone. The rearrangement uses TRBV5-1 and TRBJ2-2; D possibly corresponds to TRBD2 (5 bases). The CDR3 is 15 residues long. From germline, CDR1 is SGHRS and CDR2 YFSETQ. Between the trimmed V and J ends, which lost 1 base and 7 bases, there was a span of 14 bases. Written as DNA, the CDR3 is TGCGCCAGCAGCTTGCTGTCGGGAATGGTCGGGGAGCTGTTTTTT. This gives the protein CASSLLSGMVGELFF.

This clonotype was seen more than once but under ten times. The V call is TRBV7-3, the J call TRBJ2-1; TRBD2 agrees at 10 bases. Germline V gene lookup returns CDR1 SGHTA and CDR2 FQGTGA. Germline trimming cut 5 bases from V and 6 bases from J; bases unmatched to any gene: 4. The CDR3 has 14 residues. CDR3 in amino acids: CASSPSGGTNEQFF. CDR3 in DNA: TGTGCCAGCAGCCCTAGCGGGGGAACCAATGAGCAGTTCTTC. Filled out from reference TRBV7-3 and TRBJ2-1, the complete variable domain reads GAGVSQTPSNKVTEKGKYVELRCDPISGHTALYWYRQSLGQGPEFLIYFQGTGAADDSGLPNDRFFAVRPEGSVSTLKIQRTERGDSAVYLCASSPSGGTNEQFFGPGTRLTVL.